This is a list of T cell receptor beta chains from one sample in a study of blood T cell repertoires in COVID-19. The assay was immunoSEQ multiplex PCR, and TCRdb's table has in-frame clones only and misses some. Among 140,000 to 150,000 clones, roughly 90% were seen once, and the ten largest hold 1.5% to 2%. The source material was peripheral blood. These receptors were collected from a man aged 65 to 79 with acute or convalescent COVID-19. The CDR3 runs from the conserved cysteine through the conserved F or W. A D gene is named only where the DNA matches it firmly. Size is omitted from some rows. Given values are once, few, many or a class for expanded clones.

V	size	J	D	DNA	CDR3
TRBV19	-	TRBJ1-6	-	TGTGCCAGTAGTGGCGGGGCCGATTCACCCCTCCACTTT	CASSGGADSPLHF
TRBV30	-	TRBJ1-2	TRBD1	TGTGCCTGGAGACGGGACAGGGGCGACGGCTACACCTTC	CAWRRDRGDGYTF
TRBV6-5	-	TRBJ1-2	TRBD1	TGTGCCAGCAACAGACAGGGGGAACTTAACTATGGCTACACCTTC	CASNRQGELNYGYTF
TRBV6-5	-	TRBJ1-6	-	TGTGCCAGCAGTATACCGGGTTCCGTCCACTTT	CASSIPGSVHF
TRBV15	-	TRBJ1-5	TRBD1	TGTGCCACCAGCAGAGGTACCGGGACAGGGAGGGATCAGCCCCAGCATTTT	CATSRGTGTGRDQPQHF
TRBV28	-	TRBJ1-6	-	TGTGCCAGCAGTGGGGGGATAACCCTCCACTTT	CASSGGITLHF
TRBV7-9	-	TRBJ1-2	TRBD1	TGTGCCAGCAGCCCGCCGGGACAGGGGTTGGGCTACACCTTC	CASSPPGQGLGYTF
TRBV7-2	-	TRBJ2-1	TRBD2	TGTGCCAGCAGCTCAACTCGGGGGACTAGCGGGGGGCACAATGAGCAGTTCTTC	CASSSTRGTSGGHNEQFF
TRBV19	-	TRBJ1-4	TRBD1	TGTGCCAGTTGTGCCTCCGGGACAGTTAATGAAAAACTGTTTTTT	CASCASGTVNEKLFF
TRBV11-2	-	TRBJ1-2	TRBD1	TGTGCCAGCAGCTTAGAAGGAGGGGGCAGCTATGGCTACACCTTC	CASSLEGGGSYGYTF
TRBV2	few	TRBJ2-1	TRBD2	TGTGCCAGTGGGGGGGGGAATGAGCAGTTCTTC	CASGGGNEQFF
TRBV21-1	-	TRBJ1-2	-	TGTGCCAGCAGCAAAGTGCAGGACAGGGCTAACTATGGCTACACCTTC	CASSKVQDRANYGYTF
TRBV5-1	-	TRBJ1-6	-	TGCGCCAGCAGCTTGGATCTCTCAGGGAACTCACCCCTCCACTTT	CASSLDLSGNSPLHF
TRBV4-2	once	TRBJ1-2	TRBD1	TGTGCCAGCAGCCAAGTCGATGACAGGGGGGGAAACTATGGCTACACCTTC	CASSQVDDRGGNYGYTF
TRBV3-1/TRBV3-2	-	TRBJ2-1	TRBD2	TGTGCCAGCAGCCAATCGAGCGGGGGGGCCCAAAATGAGCAGTTCTTC	CASSQSSGGAQNEQFF
TRBV7-2	-	TRBJ2-2	-	TGTGCCAGCAGCATGGGACAGAACACCGGGGAGCTGTTTTTT	CASSMGQNTGELFF
TRBV7-7	-	TRBJ2-3	-	TGTGCCAGCAGCTTAGGGCCCGGGACAGATACGCAGTATTTT	CASSLGPGTDTQYF
TRBV5-1	-	TRBJ1-2	-	TGCGCCAGCAGCTTGGGAGGAGGCTATGGCTACACCTTC	CASSLGGGYGYTF
TRBV4-1	-	TRBJ2-1	-	TGCGCCAGCAGCCAAGTTGGCCTTTCCTACAATGAGCAGTTCTTC	CASSQVGLSYNEQFF
TRBV19	once	TRBJ1-5	-	TGTGCCAGTAGTTCACAGGGATGGAATCAGCCCCAGCATTTT	CASSSQGWNQPQHF
TRBV5-1	-	TRBJ1-1	TRBD1	TGCGCCAGCAGCTCAGACAGGGGCAAAGACGGAACTGAAGCTTTCTTT	CASSSDRGKDGTEAFF
TRBV7-2	-	TRBJ1-1	TRBD1	TGTGCCAGCTTCCGGGACAGGGTAAGCACTGAAGCTTTCTTT	CASFRDRVSTEAFF